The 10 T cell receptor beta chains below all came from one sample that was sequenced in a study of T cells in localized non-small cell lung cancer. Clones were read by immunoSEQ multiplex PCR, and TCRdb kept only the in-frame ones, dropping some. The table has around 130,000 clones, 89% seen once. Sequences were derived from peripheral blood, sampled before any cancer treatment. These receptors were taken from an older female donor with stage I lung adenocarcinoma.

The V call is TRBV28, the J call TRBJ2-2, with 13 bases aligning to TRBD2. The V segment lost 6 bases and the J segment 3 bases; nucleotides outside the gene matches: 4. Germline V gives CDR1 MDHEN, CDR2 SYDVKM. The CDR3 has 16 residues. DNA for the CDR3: TGTGCCAGCAGCCTCGGACTAGCGGGAGACACCGGGGAGCTGTTTTTT. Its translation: CASSLGLAGDTGELFF. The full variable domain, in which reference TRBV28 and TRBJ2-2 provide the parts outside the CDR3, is DVKVTQSSRYLVKRTGEKVFLECVQDMDHENMFWYRQDPGLGLRLIYFSYDVKMKEKGDIPEGYSVSREKKERFSLILESASTNQTSMYLCASSLGLAGDTGELFFGEGSRLTVL.

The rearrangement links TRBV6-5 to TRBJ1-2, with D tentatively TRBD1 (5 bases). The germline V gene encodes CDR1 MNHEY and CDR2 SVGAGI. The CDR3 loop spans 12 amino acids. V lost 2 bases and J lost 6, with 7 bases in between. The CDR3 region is CASSYQGNGYTF. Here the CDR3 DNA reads TGTGCCAGCAGTTACCAGGGTAATGGCTACACCTTC.

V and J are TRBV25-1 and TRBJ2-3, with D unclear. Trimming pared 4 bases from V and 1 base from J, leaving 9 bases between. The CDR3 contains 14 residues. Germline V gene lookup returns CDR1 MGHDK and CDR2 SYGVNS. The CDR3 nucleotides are TGTGCCAGCAGTGGTACTTGGGGCACAGATACGCAGTATTTT. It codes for CASSGTWGTDTQYF.

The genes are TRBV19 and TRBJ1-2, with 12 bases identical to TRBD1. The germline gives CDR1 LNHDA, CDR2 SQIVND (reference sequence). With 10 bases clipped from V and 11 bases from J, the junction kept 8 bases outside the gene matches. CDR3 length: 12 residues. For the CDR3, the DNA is TGTGCCACCTGGGGACAGGGGGCTGGGTACACCTTC. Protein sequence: CATWGQGAGYTF.

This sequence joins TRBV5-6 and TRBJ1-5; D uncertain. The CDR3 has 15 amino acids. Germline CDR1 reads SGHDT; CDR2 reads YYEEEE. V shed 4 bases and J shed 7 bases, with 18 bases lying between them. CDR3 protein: CASSRLGQEEQPQHF. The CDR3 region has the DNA TGTGCCAGCAGCCGTTTAGGGCAGGAAGAACAGCCCCAGCATTTT.

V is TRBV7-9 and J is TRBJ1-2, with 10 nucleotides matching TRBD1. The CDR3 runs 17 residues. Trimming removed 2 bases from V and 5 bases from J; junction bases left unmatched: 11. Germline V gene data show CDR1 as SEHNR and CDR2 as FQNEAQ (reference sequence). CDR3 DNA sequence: TGTGCCAGCAGCTTATATTCCGATTGGGACAGGGGTTATGGCTACACCTTC. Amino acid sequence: CASSLYSDWDRGYGYTF.

The chain's CDR3 is CASSATGTGGDEQYF. In DNA, the CDR3 is TGTGCCAGCAGCGCAACCGGGACAGGGGGGGACGAGCAGTACTTC. The rearrangement uses TRBV5-6 and TRBJ2-7, with TRBD1 matching over 11 bases. Germline V gene data show CDR1 as SGHDT and CDR2 as YYEEEE. With 4 bases clipped from V and 5 bases from J, the junction kept 8 bases outside the gene matches. The CDR3 consists of 15 residues.

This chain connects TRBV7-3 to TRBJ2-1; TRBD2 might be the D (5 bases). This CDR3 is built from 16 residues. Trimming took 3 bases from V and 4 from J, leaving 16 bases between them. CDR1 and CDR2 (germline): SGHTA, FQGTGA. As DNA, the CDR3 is TGTGCCAGCAGCTTTCTAGCCGGCTCGGGTTACAATGAGCAGTTCTTC. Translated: CASSFLAGSGYNEQFF.

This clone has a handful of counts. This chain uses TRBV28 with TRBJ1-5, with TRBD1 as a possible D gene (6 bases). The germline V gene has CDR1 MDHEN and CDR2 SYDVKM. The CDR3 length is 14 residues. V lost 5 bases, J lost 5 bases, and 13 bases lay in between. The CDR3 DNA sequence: TGTGCCAGCAGTCCTGGGGGGGGGCATCAGCCCCAGCATTTT. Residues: CASSPGGGHQPQHF.

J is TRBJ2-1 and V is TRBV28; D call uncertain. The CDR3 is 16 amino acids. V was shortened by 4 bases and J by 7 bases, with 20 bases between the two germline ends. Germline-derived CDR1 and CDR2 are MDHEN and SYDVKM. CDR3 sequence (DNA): TGTGCCAGCAGTTCCCCCCTGGTGCAAGTCGGTAATGAGCAGTTCTTC. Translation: CASSSPLVQVGNEQFF.